These T cell receptor beta chains were read from a single sample in a study of shared clonotypes between healthy human individuals. Data came from immunoSEQ multiplex PCR; TCRdb stores just in-frame clones and leaves some out. The sample holds about 600,000 clones; roughly 97% are singletons and the top ten take about 0.06%. The specimen sequenced was naive CD4+ T cells sorted from blood. The receptors here all came from a woman in her 30s in good health. CDR3s include the opening cysteine and the closing phenylalanine or tryptophan. D genes are given only for firm matches. Where a row states a size, it is once, few, many or the class of an expanded clone; other rows omit it.

>NA|NA|TRBV7-9|TRBJ1-4
CASSLDSATNEKLFF
TGTGCCAGCAGCTTAGACAGTGCAACTAATGAAAAACTGTTTTTT
>TRBD1|NA|TRBV18|TRBJ2-2
CASSPQGQGSNTGELFF
TGTGCCAGCTCACCCCAGGGACAGGGGTCGAACACCGGGGAGCTGTTTTTT
>NA|NA|TRBV20-1|TRBJ2-5
CSATQETQYF
TGCAGTGCTACCCAAGAGACCCAGTACTTC
>NA|NA|TRBV7-8|TRBJ1-2
CASRALWGHGYTF
TGTGCCAGCAGGGCACTCTGGGGACATGGCTACACCTTC
>NA|NA|TRBV5-1|TRBJ1-4
CASSLGFSEKLFF
TGCGCCAGCAGCTTGGGTTTTTCTGAAAAACTGTTTTTT
>NA|NA|TRBV28|TRBJ1-4
CASNRGSGKLFF
TGTGCCAGCAACCGGGGTTCGGGAAAACTGTTTTTT
>NA|once|TRBV5-1|TRBJ1-4
CASSFSTNEKLFF
TGCGCCAGCAGCTTTTCAACTAATGAAAAACTGTTTTTT
>NA|few|TRBV29-1|TRBJ1-1
CSVVTVTEAFF
TGCAGCGTTGTGACAGTCACTGAAGCTTTCTTT
>TRBD2|NA|TRBV27|TRBJ2-3
CASSLTSGRITDTQYF
TGTGCCAGCAGTCTAACTAGCGGGAGGATAACAGATACGCAGTATTTT
>NA|NA|TRBV7-2|TRBJ2-7
CASSLALQEGKQYF
TGTGCCAGCAGCTTAGCGCTGCAGGAGGGCAAGCAGTACTTC
>NA|NA|TRBV5-1|TRBJ1-5
CASSLAGSGNQPQHF
TGCGCCAGCAGCTTGGCGGGGTCGGGCAATCAGCCCCAGCATTTT
>TRBD2|NA|TRBV6-5|TRBJ2-7
CASSYSGTSLGGEQYF
TGTGCCAGCAGTTACAGTGGGACTAGTTTGGGCGGCGAGCAGTACTTC
>TRBD1|NA|TRBV18|TRBJ2-7
CASFSGTGSYEQYF
TGTGCCAGCTTCTCGGGGACAGGTTCCTACGAGCAGTACTTC
>TRBD2|NA|TRBV11-2|TRBJ2-7
CASSLASGSIYEQYF
TGTGCCAGCAGCTTAGCTAGCGGGAGTATCTACGAGCAGTACTTC
>NA|NA|TRBV27|TRBJ2-2
CASSLSSENTGELFF
TGTGCCAGCAGTTTAAGTAGCGAGAACACCGGGGAGCTGTTTTTT
>TRBD1|NA|TRBV6-5|TRBJ2-5
CASSYGQGARETQYF
TGTGCCAGCAGTTACGGACAGGGGGCGAGAGAGACCCAGTACTTC
>NA|NA|TRBV7-8|TRBJ1-5
CASSLETGHSNQPQHF
TGTGCCAGCAGCTTAGAGACAGGCCATAGCAATCAGCCCCAGCATTTT
>NA|NA|TRBV29-1|TRBJ1-2
CSVAEGLYGYTF
TGCAGCGTTGCAGAGGGACTCTATGGCTACACCTTC
>NA|NA|TRBV6-6|TRBJ1-4
CASSYGGFGEKLFF
TGTGCCAGCAGTTACGGGGGATTTGGCGAAAAACTGTTTTTT
>NA|once|TRBV4-1|TRBJ2-1
CASSPVPGPSGNEQFF
TGCGCCAGCAGCCCCGTTCCAGGGCCTTCAGGCAATGAGCAGTTCTTC
>NA|NA|TRBV21-1|TRBJ1-2
CASSKGGHRGDYGYTF
TGTGCCAGCAGCAAGGGGGGACACCGAGGGGACTATGGCTACACCTTC
>TRBD2|NA|TRBV5-6|TRBJ2-3
CASSLASLAGPDTQYF
TGTGCCAGCAGCTTGGCGTCACTAGCGGGACCAGATACGCAGTATTTT
>NA|NA|TRBV28|TRBJ2-7
CASSPLGRPSYEQYF
TGTGCCAGCAGTCCGCTTGGGCGGCCCTCCTACGAGCAGTACTTC
>NA|NA|TRBV5-1|TRBJ2-7
CASSLAGSYEQYF
TGCGCCAGCAGCTTGGCCGGATCCTACGAGCAGTACTTC
>NA|NA|TRBV7-2|TRBJ1-5
CASSLTQGSQPQHF
TGTGCCAGCAGCTTAACCCAGGGTAGTCAGCCCCAGCATTTT
>TRBD2|NA|TRBV6-1|TRBJ2-5
CASSEMLAGVRETQYF
TGTGCCAGCAGTGAAATGTTAGCGGGAGTCCGAGAGACCCAGTACTTC
>NA|NA|TRBV6-4|TRBJ1-2
CASSDGIGYTF
TGTGCCAGCAGTGACGGAATTGGCTACACCTTC
>NA|NA|TRBV15|TRBJ2-5
CATSRDSRQETQYF
TGTGCCACCAGCAGGGACAGCAGACAAGAGACCCAGTACTTC
>TRBD1|NA|TRBV5-1|TRBJ1-2
CASSLATGGDYGYTF
TGCGCCAGCAGCTTGGCCACAGGGGGTGACTATGGCTACACCTTC